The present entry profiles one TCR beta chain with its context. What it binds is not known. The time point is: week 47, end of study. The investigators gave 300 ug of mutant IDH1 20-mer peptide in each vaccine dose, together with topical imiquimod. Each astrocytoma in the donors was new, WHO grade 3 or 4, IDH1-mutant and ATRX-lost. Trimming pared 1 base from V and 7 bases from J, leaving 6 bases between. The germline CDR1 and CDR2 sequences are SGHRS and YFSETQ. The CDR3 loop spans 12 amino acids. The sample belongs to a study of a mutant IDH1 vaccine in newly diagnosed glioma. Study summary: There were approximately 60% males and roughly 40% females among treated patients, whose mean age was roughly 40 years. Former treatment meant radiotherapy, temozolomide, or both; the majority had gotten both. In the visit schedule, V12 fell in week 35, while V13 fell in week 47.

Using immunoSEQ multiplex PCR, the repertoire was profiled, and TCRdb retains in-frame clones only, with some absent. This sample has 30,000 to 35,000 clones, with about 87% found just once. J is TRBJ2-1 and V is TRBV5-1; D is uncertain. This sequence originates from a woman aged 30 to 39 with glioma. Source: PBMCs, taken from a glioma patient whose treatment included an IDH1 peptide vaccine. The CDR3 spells CASSLRVNEQFF. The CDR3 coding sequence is TGCGCCAGCAGCTTGCGGGTAAATGAGCAGTTCTTC. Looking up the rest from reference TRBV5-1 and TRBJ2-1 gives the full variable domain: KAGVTQTPRYLIKTRGQQVTLSCSPISGHRSVSWYQQTPGQGLQFLFEYFSETQRNKGNFPGRFSGRQFSNSRSEMNVSTLELGDSALYLCASSLRVNEQFFGPGTRLTVL.